Shown below are 27 T cell receptor beta chains from a single sample sequenced in a study of a mutant IDH1 vaccine in newly diagnosed glioma. The time point here: week 23, last vaccination. Topical imiquimod accompanied each vaccine dose, which consisted of 300 ug of mutant IDH1 20-mer peptide. Their specific antigens are unknown. Only in-frame clones appear in the TCRdb table, and some are missing; sequencing was by immunoSEQ multiplex PCR. This table has just under 45,000 clones, approximately 90% appearing once. Sequencing used PBMCs, obtained from a glioma patient whose treatment included an IDH1 peptide vaccine. The receptors derive from a middle-aged man with glioma.

The chain combines TRBV5-6 with TRBJ2-2; a possible D gene is TRBD1 (6 bases). The CDR3 covers 15 residues. Between the trimmed V and J ends, which lost 4 bases and 5 bases, there was a span of 15 bases. Germline lookup yields CDR1 SGHDT and CDR2 YYEEEE. CDR3 DNA: TGTGCCAGCAGCCCTTACAGGGAAGGAACCGGGGAGCTGTTTTTT. Protein sequence: CASSPYREGTGELFF.

Points on this clone: Relative to the germline gene, one junction end is altered; a read error may explain this. The rearrangement links TRBV28 to TRBJ2-5, with 8 nucleotides matching TRBD2. The CDR3 extends over 15 amino acids. In germline, CDR1 is MDHEN, CDR2 SYDVKM. In DNA, the CDR3 is TGTGCCAGCAGCCCCCTAGGCGCGGGGGGTGCGCGGCCGGACTTC. This encodes CASSPLGAGGARPDF.

This clone has a handful of counts. The rearrangement uses TRBV28 and TRBJ1-2; D gene uncertain. Germline lookup yields CDR1 MDHEN and CDR2 SYDVKM. The CDR3 has 12 amino acids. V lost 5 bases to trimming and J lost 4 bases, with 8 bases between them. This chain's CDR3 is CASSRSGYGYTF. The DNA for the CDR3 is TGTGCCAGCAGTAGAAGCGGCTATGGCTACACCTTC.

This clone came up once. The V call is TRBV25-1, the J call TRBJ1-2, with D perhaps TRBD1 (5 bases). The germline V gene encodes CDR1 MGHDK and CDR2 SYGVNS. V lost 7 bases to trimming and J lost 8 bases, with 8 bases between them. This CDR3 region has 10 residues. CDR3 sequence: CASMGDGYTF. In nucleotides, the CDR3 is TGTGCCAGCATGGGGGACGGCTACACCTTC.

The chain combines TRBV13 with TRBJ2-1; 11 bases are a match to TRBD2. Germline-derived CDR1 and CDR2 are PRHDT and FYEKMQ (reference sequence). Trimming at V came to 2 bases and at J to 9 bases, leaving 0 bases not matched to a gene. The CDR3 length is 13 residues. CDR3 amino acids: CASSLLAGGEQFF. CDR3 DNA: TGTGCCAGCAGCTTACTAGCGGGAGGTGAGCAGTTCTTC.

This clone was seen more than once but under ten times. V is TRBV30 and J is TRBJ1-1; D is uncertain. CDR3 length: 12 residues. Germline CDR1 reads GTSNPN; CDR2 reads SVGIG (reference sequence). The V and J ends lost 1 base and 8 bases respectively, with 11 bases between them. The DNA for the CDR3 is TGTGCCTGGAGTGACCCGAGGAAAGAAGCTTTCTTT. Translating gives CAWSDPRKEAFF.

This chain links TRBV27 with TRBJ1-4, with D uncertain. The V end was cut by 3 bases, the J end by 5 bases, with 7 bases between. CDR3 length: 13 amino acids. Germline V CDR1 and CDR2: MNHEY, SMNVEV (reference sequence). The CDR3 sequence: CASSFLGNEKLFF. The CDR3 DNA reads TGTGCCAGCAGTTTCTTGGGGAATGAAAAACTGTTTTTT.

This chain joins TRBV7-2 and TRBJ2-3; TRBD2 agrees at 13 bases. Unmatched junction bases numbered 8, after V lost 5 bases and J lost 0 bases. Germline V gene sequence: CDR1 SGHTA, CDR2 FQGNSA. This CDR3 is 18 amino acids long. The CDR3 is CASSELAGGPVSTDTQYF. In DNA form, the CDR3 reads TGTGCCAGCAGCGAACTAGCGGGGGGGCCTGTGAGCACAGATACGCAGTATTTT.

The chain links TRBV5-1 to TRBJ2-5; D gene unclear. V lost 4 bases and J 5 bases, leaving 18 bases between the germline ends. The length of the CDR3 is 15 residues. Germline V lookup: CDR1 SGHRS, CDR2 YFSETQ. This CDR3 reads CASSHDGIAGETQYF. CDR3 nucleotide sequence: TGCGCCAGCAGCCACGATGGCATCGCCGGGGAGACCCAGTACTTC.

This clone is a singleton in its sample. The rearrangement uses TRBV2 and TRBJ1-3; no firm D call. V lost 0 bases and J 7 bases, leaving 10 bases between the germline ends. Germline CDR1 is SNHLY and CDR2 is FYNNEI. This CDR3 is 14 amino acids long. In DNA, the CDR3 is TGTGCCAGCAGTGAAGCGCTTATTGGGAACACCATATATTTT. Its translation: CASSEALIGNTIYF.

The chain carries TRBV30 and TRBJ2-7; 9 bases fit TRBD1. CDR1 and CDR2 from the germline V gene are GTSNPN and SVGIG (reference sequence). This CDR3 is built from 14 residues. The V and J ends lost 4 bases and 1 base, in that order; junction bases with no gene match: 5. The CDR3 DNA is TGTGCCTGGACCGGACAGGGGAAGTCCTACGAGCAGTACTTC. This codes for CAWTGQGKSYEQYF.

The rearrangement links TRBV6-5 to TRBJ2-1; 8 bases match TRBD1. Germline lookup yields CDR1 MNHEY and CDR2 SVGAGI. V was pared by 4 bases and J by 5 bases, with 4 bases of the junction left unmatched. The CDR3 is 14 amino acids. The CDR3 loop is CASSSRTGNNEQFF. The CDR3 DNA follows: TGTGCCAGCAGTTCCAGGACAGGGAACAATGAGCAGTTCTTC.

This clone showed up just once. The chain joins TRBV5-1 to TRBJ1-1, with 7 bases identical to TRBD1. The germline V gene has CDR1 SGHRS and CDR2 YFSETQ. The CDR3 has 14 residues. V was pared by 4 bases and J by 3 bases, with 6 bases of the junction left unmatched. CDR3: CASSALQGYTEAFF. For the CDR3, the DNA is TGCGCCAGCAGCGCATTACAGGGGTACACTGAAGCTTTCTTT.

The chain employs TRBV7-9 and TRBJ2-5, with 8 bases that match TRBD2. The J call is doubtful: the DNA matches TRBJ2-7 better. Germline lookup yields CDR1 SEHNR and CDR2 FQNEAQ (reference sequence). The CDR3 is 14 amino acids. DNA for the CDR3: TGTGCCAGCACCGGGACTAGAGGATCCTACGAGCAGTACTTC. Amino acid sequence: CASTGTRGSYEQYF.

The chain is built from TRBV5-4 and TRBJ1-2, with D uncertain. Germline V gives CDR1 SGHNT, CDR2 YYREEE (reference sequence). This CDR3 is 12 amino acids long. Between the trimmed V and J ends, which lost 2 bases and 14 bases, there was a span of 16 bases. The CDR3 reads CASSFYTGSSTF. Here the CDR3 DNA reads TGTGCCAGCAGCTTCTACACCGGCAGCTCGACCTTC.

The chain uses TRBV19 and TRBJ2-1; D is perhaps TRBD1 or TRBD2 (5 bases each). The ends were cut back, 4 bases at V and 7 bases at J, with 20 bases in the middle. Germline CDR1 is LNHDA and CDR2 is SQIVND (reference sequence). This CDR3 is 16 amino acids long. CDR3 residues: CASSTRRGAKGNEQFF. DNA for the CDR3: TGTGCCAGTAGTACCCGTCGGGGCGCCAAAGGTAATGAGCAGTTCTTC.

The rearrangement joins TRBV4-3 to TRBJ1-1; D call uncertain. Germline CDR1 and CDR2: LGHNA and YSLEER. The CDR3 runs to 13 residues. V was pared by 2 bases and J by 3 bases, with 7 bases between. The CDR3 bases are TGCGCCAGCAGCCAATACAAGGACACTGAAGCTTTCTTT. It yields the protein CASSQYKDTEAFF.

This clone has just one count. V gene TRBV9 combines with J gene TRBJ2-1; D may be TRBD1 or TRBD2 (5 bases each). Trimming took 4 bases from V and 7 from J, leaving 21 bases between them. CDR3 length: 16 residues. CDR1 and CDR2 from the germline V gene are SGDLS and YYNGEE. The CDR3 bases are TGTGCCAGCAGCCCGACCGGGACGCCCGATCAGAATGAGCAGTTCTTC. It yields the protein CASSPTGTPDQNEQFF.

As DNA, the CDR3 is TGTGCCAGCAGCCCCCCGGGGAGGAGCTCCTACGAGCAGTACTTC. Residues: CASSPPGRSSYEQYF. The V and J genes are TRBV7-9 and TRBJ2-7, with D possibly TRBD2 on 6 matching bases. The ends were cut back, 5 bases at V and 0 bases at J, with 14 bases in the middle. The CDR3 is made up of 15 amino acids. Germline V CDR1 and CDR2: SEHNR, FQNEAQ (reference sequence). Drawing the rest from reference TRBV7-9 and TRBJ2-7, the complete variable domain is DTGVSQNPRHKITKRGQNVTFRCDPISEHNRLYWYRQTLGQGPEFLTYFQNEAQLEKSRLLSDRFSAERPKGSFSTLEIQRTEQGDSAMYLCASSPPGRSSYEQYFGPGTRLTVT.

The V call is TRBV28, the J call TRBJ2-4; D is perhaps TRBD1 (6 bases). The CDR3 spans 13 residues. Germline V gene lookup returns CDR1 MDHEN and CDR2 SYDVKM. Trimming left V 4 bases short and J 8 bases short, with 12 bases between. The DNA for the CDR3 is TGTGCCAGCAGTTCAGGGGTCGGGGACATTCAGTACTTC. This encodes CASSSGVGDIQYF. The full variable domain, in which reference TRBV28 and TRBJ2-4 provide the parts outside the CDR3, is DVKVTQSSRYLVKRTGEKVFLECVQDMDHENMFWYRQDPGLGLRLIYFSYDVKMKEKGDIPEGYSVSREKKERFSLILESASTNQTSMYLCASSSGVGDIQYFGAGTRLSVL.

This clone was seen only once. The CDR3 nucleotides are TGTGCCAGCAGCTTTAGCGGGGGGAGCTCCTACAATGAGCAGTTCTTC. As protein: CASSFSGGSSYNEQFF. This rearrangement joins TRBV7-9 to TRBJ2-1; 10 nucleotides agree with TRBD2. Germline V gives CDR1 SEHNR, CDR2 FQNEAQ (reference sequence). With 3 bases clipped from V and 0 bases from J, the junction kept 2 bases outside the gene matches. The CDR3 length is 16 residues.

The rearrangement joins TRBV6-6 to TRBJ1-1; possibly TRBD1 for D (5 bases). Germline CDR1 and CDR2: MNHNY and SVGAGI (reference sequence). Trimming removed 0 bases from V and 4 bases from J, with 12 bases in between. This CDR3 is 15 amino acids long. The CDR3 DNA follows: TGTGCCAGCAGTTACTCCCCGACGGGGGTCACTGAAGCTTTCTTT. Residues: CASSYSPTGVTEAFF.

V is TRBV13 and J is TRBJ1-2; D is possibly TRBD1 (5 bases). V was trimmed by 2 bases and J by 4 bases, leaving 8 bases between them. Germline values: CDR1 PRHDT, CDR2 FYEKMQ (reference sequence). This CDR3 has 13 residues. Here the CDR3 DNA reads TGTGCCAGCAGCTTAAGGGGCGTCTATGGCTACACCTTC. It specifies CASSLRGVYGYTF.

The chain couples TRBV28 to TRBJ2-7; the match to TRBD1 covers 7 bases. In germline, CDR1 is MDHEN, CDR2 SYDVKM. The V segment lost 7 bases and the J segment 2 bases; nucleotides outside the gene matches: 2. This CDR3 region has 12 residues. CDR3 nucleotides: TGTGCCAGCACAGGGGGAACCTACGAGCAGTACTTC. This sequence encodes CASTGGTYEQYF.

The V gene is TRBV5-1, the J gene TRBJ2-4, with unresolved D. V was pared by 0 bases and J by 0 bases, with 10 bases between. Germline V gene sequence: CDR1 SGHRS, CDR2 YFSETQ. CDR3 length equals 16 residues. The CDR3 DNA reads as TGCGCCAGCAGCTTGGCCCCTAGGCTAGCCAAAAACATTCAGTACTTC. It translates to CASSLAPRLAKNIQYF. Full variable domain (remainder filled in from reference TRBV5-1 and TRBJ2-4): KAGVTQTPRYLIKTRGQQVTLSCSPISGHRSVSWYQQTPGQGLQFLFEYFSETQRNKGNFPGRFSGRQFSNSRSEMNVSTLELGDSALYLCASSLAPRLAKNIQYFGAGTRLSVL.

V and J are TRBV7-2 and TRBJ2-3; D is ambiguous. Germline lookup yields CDR1 SGHTA and CDR2 FQGNSA. The CDR3 extends over 13 amino acids. V dropped 5 bases and J dropped 6 bases, with 12 bases sitting between them. This CDR3 reads CASSTHWVDTQYF. The DNA for the CDR3 is TGTGCCAGCAGCACCCACTGGGTGGATACGCAGTATTTT.

A single count supports this clone. Written as DNA, the CDR3 is TGTGCCACCAGCAGTCCCGTTACGAGGAGATTGGGTAGCAATCAGCCCCAGCATTTT. It codes for CATSSPVTRRLGSNQPQHF. The V call is TRBV15, the J call TRBJ1-5; D gene ambiguous. The CDR3 length is 19 residues. The V end lost 3 bases, the J end lost 0 bases, and 21 bases lay between the germline ends. Per the germline V gene, CDR1 is LNHNV and CDR2 is YYDKDF (reference sequence).